The rows below give T cell receptor beta chains drawn from one sample of a study of CD8 T cells in Susac syndrome. TCRdb re-called the immunoSEQ multiplex PCR reads with MiXCR, one entry per CDR3 protein. Found here are about 200,000 distinct CDR3 sequences, 85% to 95% of them singletons; the top ten hold about 0.095%. The sequenced sample was CD4+ T cells from PBMCs. These receptors all come from a human donor in good health. Both conserved end residues are part of each CDR3. D genes are given only for firm matches. Clone size is given for some rows only: seen once, a few or many times, or a class if the clone is expanded.

DNA | CDR3 | J | V | size | D
TGTGCCAGCAGCGTAGAGGGGACGGACGAGCAGTACTTC | CASSVEGTDEQYF | TRBJ2-7 | TRBV9 | . | .
TGTGCCAGCAGCAATTTAGGGCCATACAATGAGCAGTTCTTC | CASSNLGPYNEQFF | TRBJ2-1 | TRBV9 | . | .
TGTGCCAGCTCACCCCTCAGCGGGGGGGGAGCAGATACGCAGTATTTT | CASSPLSGGGADTQYF | TRBJ2-3 | TRBV18 | . | TRBD2
TGTGCCAGCAGAGCTCTTGGGGCTGGCTACACCTTC | CASRALGAGYTF | TRBJ1-2 | TRBV12-3/TRBV12-4 | . | .
TGTGCCAGCAGCCCTCATCTGGGGCTCAATCAGCCCCAGCATTTT | CASSPHLGLNQPQHF | TRBJ1-5 | TRBV7-2 | . | .
TGTGCCAGCAGCTCCGACCCAAACACCGGGGAGCTGTTTTTT | CASSSDPNTGELFF | TRBJ2-2 | TRBV11-2 | . | .
TGCAGTGCCCGTGAAGGGGAAGTGAGCAATCAGCCCCAGCATTTT | CSAREGEVSNQPQHF | TRBJ1-5 | TRBV20-1 | . | .
TGTGCCAGCAGCCGACTAGCGGGGGGGCTGCAGGGCAATGAGCAGTTCTTC | CASSRLAGGLQGNEQFF | TRBJ2-1 | TRBV7-2 | . | TRBD2
TGTGCCAGCATGGGATCAGACATTCAGTACTTC | CASMGSDIQYF | TRBJ2-4 | TRBV12-3/TRBV12-4 | . | .
TGTGCCAGCAGCTTAGTAGTCAGCCGCACAGATACGCAGTATTTT | CASSLVVSRTDTQYF | TRBJ2-3 | TRBV11-2 | few | .
TGTGCCAGCAGCTTCGAAGCCGCCATTCAGTACTTC | CASSFEAAIQYF | TRBJ2-4 | TRBV7-2 | . | .
TGCAGCGTGTCGGGACTAGCGGGCGAGAGAGAGCAGTTCTTC | CSVSGLAGEREQFF | TRBJ2-1 | TRBV29-1 | . | TRBD2
TGTGCCAGCAGCCCCTACAGGGCTGGGGCCAACGTCCTGACTTTC | CASSPYRAGANVLTF | TRBJ2-6 | TRBV14 | once | .
TGCAGTGCCGCGGTACAGGGCGGTTTCGACATTCAGTACTTC | CSAAVQGGFDIQYF | TRBJ2-4 | TRBV20-1 | . | .
TGTGCCAGCAGCTTACCCCAAGAGACCCAGTACTTC | CASSLPQETQYF | TRBJ2-5 | TRBV7-6 | . | .
TGTGCCAGCAGCCCTGTAGCGCTATCGGATACGCAGTATTTT | CASSPVALSDTQYF | TRBJ2-3 | TRBV3-1 | . | .
TGTGCCAGTAGTAAACGGACAGCCTATGGCTACACCTTC | CASSKRTAYGYTF | TRBJ1-2 | TRBV19 | . | .
TGTGCCAGCAGCCCCCGAGGACTAGCGGGAAATGAGCAGTTCTTC | CASSPRGLAGNEQFF | TRBJ2-1 | TRBV11-2 | . | TRBD2
TGTGCCAGCAGCCCAGCTTGGGACAGTGAGCAGTTCTTC | CASSPAWDSEQFF | TRBJ2-1 | TRBV3-1 | . | TRBD1
TGCAGTAGAGAGGCCAGGGAGCGCTACACCTTC | CSREARERYTF | TRBJ1-2 | TRBV20-1 | . | .
TGTGCCAGCAGCCCTACAAGGATCTATGGCTACACCTTC | CASSPTRIYGYTF | TRBJ1-2 | TRBV3-1 | . | .
TGTGCCAGCAGTACAGGGAATAGCAATCAGCCCCAGCATTTT | CASSTGNSNQPQHF | TRBJ1-5 | TRBV12-3/TRBV12-4 | . | .
TGTGCCAGCAGCTCCCAGGGGACGCATTATAGCAATCAGCCCCAGCATTTT | CASSSQGTHYSNQPQHF | TRBJ1-5 | TRBV12-3/TRBV12-4 | . | .
TGTGCCAGCAGGCGACAGGGAAGCTATGGCTACACCTTC | CASRRQGSYGYTF | TRBJ1-2 | TRBV3-1 | . | TRBD1
TGTGCCAGCAGCCCACTCCCGACTAGCGAGGAGACCCAGTACTTC | CASSPLPTSEETQYF | TRBJ2-5 | TRBV9 | . | TRBD2
TGCGCCAGCAGCCAAGAAATGTGGAGGAAAGAAAAACTGTTTTTT | CASSQEMWRKEKLFF | TRBJ1-4 | TRBV4-3 | . | .
TGCAGCGTGATAACGGGAGCGTCCTACAATGAGCAGTTCTTC | CSVITGASYNEQFF | TRBJ2-1 | TRBV29-1 | . | .
TGTGCCAGCAGCCCGGACATCTCCACAAACAATGAGCAGTTCTTC | CASSPDISTNNEQFF | TRBJ2-1 | TRBV9 | . | .
TGTGCCAGCAGCAGACAGGGAACTAATGAAAAACTGTTTTTT | CASSRQGTNEKLFF | TRBJ1-4 | TRBV12-3/TRBV12-4 | . | TRBD1
TGTGCCAGCAGTGACTCGGGCGGGTGGAAGGACAATGAGCAGTTCTTC | CASSDSGGWKDNEQFF | TRBJ2-1 | TRBV25-1 | . | .
TGCAGTGCCAGACGAGGGGCCGGGGAGCTGTTTTTT | CSARRGAGELFF | TRBJ2-2 | TRBV20-1 | . | .
TGTGCCAGCAGCCCGTGGACCGTCAGCTCCTACGAGCAGTACTTC | CASSPWTVSSYEQYF | TRBJ2-7 | TRBV6-2/TRBV6-3 | . | .
TGTGCCATCAGCGGGGACAGGGCGTCACCCCTCCACTTT | CAISGDRASPLHF | TRBJ1-6 | TRBV10-3 | once | TRBD1
TGCAGCGTTGATGATACGGGAAGCGGGAGTCGCTTGTACTTC | CSVDDTGSGSRLYF | TRBJ2-4 | TRBV29-1 | once | TRBD2
TGCGCCAGCAGTCAATCGCCGGGAGAGCAGCTTGAGCAGTTCTTC | CASSQSPGEQLEQFF | TRBJ2-1 | TRBV23-1 | . | .
TGCGCCAGCAGCTTCACAAGCGATCAGCCCCAGCATTTT | CASSFTSDQPQHF | TRBJ1-5 | TRBV5-1 | . | .
TGCAGCGTTTCTACCTTAACCGGGACAGGACAGTTCTTC | CSVSTLTGTGQFF | TRBJ2-1 | TRBV29-1 | . | TRBD1